This is a list of T cell receptor beta chains from one sample in a study of vaccination and CD4 T cells after COVID-19. TCRdb reprocessed the PCR reads via MiXCR and lists one record per CDR3 protein. The repertoire includes fewer than 20,000 distinct CDR3 sequences, 72% of them detected once, and under 20% sits in the top ten. Antigens of these TCRs are unknown. The sequenced sample consisted of CD4+ T cells from blood, cultured in vitro. The receptor set was obtained from a human donor who had recovered from COVID-19. CDR3s include the opening cysteine and the closing phenylalanine or tryptophan. The D gene is left open where the match is weak. The size field is filled for only some rows; it gives once, few, many or a size class.

V	J	D	size	DNA	CDR3
TRBV7-2	TRBJ1-6	TRBD1	NA	TGTGCCAGCAATCTTATAGGACAGGGTGGTTCACCCCTCCACTTT	CASNLIGQGGSPLHF
TRBV12-3/TRBV12-4	TRBJ1-1	NA	once	TGTGCCAGCAGTTTATCCGGGCCCTACGGTGAAGCTTTCTTT	CASSLSGPYGEAFF
TRBV7-9	TRBJ1-3	NA	NA	TGTGCCAGCAGCCCCCGACAGCACTCTGGAAACACCATATATTTT	CASSPRQHSGNTIYF
TRBV2	TRBJ2-5	NA	NA	TGTGCCAGCAGGAGATCCTGGGTGGGGGTCGAGACCCAGTACTTC	CASRRSWVGVETQYF
TRBV11-3	TRBJ2-2	TRBD2	once	TGTGCCAGCAGCGGACTAGGGAGGGGGGAGCTGTTTTTT	CASSGLGRGELFF
TRBV29-1	TRBJ1-2	TRBD1	NA	TGCAGCGGCCGGGACAGGGCGGGCTATGGCTACACCTTC	CSGRDRAGYGYTF
TRBV20-1	TRBJ2-7	TRBD2	once	TGCAGTGCTAGAGTTAAGCGGGGGGTCTCCTACGAGCAGTACTTC	CSARVKRGVSYEQYF
TRBV6-1	TRBJ2-7	TRBD1	NA	TGTGCCATCTCGGCAGGGGGACCCTACGAGCAGTACTTC	CAISAGGPYEQYF
TRBV27	TRBJ1-2	NA	once	TGTGCCAGCAGTTTAAATTTCGGGGGTGGCTACACCTTC	CASSLNFGGGYTF
TRBV5-6	TRBJ2-3	TRBD2	few	TGTGCCAGCAGCCTTCCGGGACTAGCGGGGTCGCGCACAGATACGCAGTATTTT	CASSLPGLAGSRTDTQYF
TRBV19	TRBJ2-2	NA	NA	TGCGCCAGTAGTATAGGTTTCGACAGGCCCGGGGAGCTGTTTTTT	CASSIGFDRPGELFF
TRBV20-1	TRBJ2-3	TRBD2	NA	TGCAGTGCTACCCGGAGCGGGGCTAGCGGGAGAAGCACAGATACGCAGTATTTT	CSATRSGASGRSTDTQYF
TRBV7-3	TRBJ2-1	TRBD2	NA	TGTGCCAGCAGATCAATGAGGACTAGCGGGAGAAACAATGAGCAGTTCTTC	CASRSMRTSGRNNEQFF
TRBV20-1	TRBJ2-3	NA	NA	TGCAGTGCTAGACGTCCGGGAGTCTCCACAGATACGCAGTATTTT	CSARRPGVSTDTQYF
TRBV15	TRBJ1-4	NA	NA	TGTGCCACCAGTTGGGCTGCAACTAATGAAAAACTGTTTTTT	CATSWAATNEKLFF
TRBV30	TRBJ2-7	TRBD2	NA	TGTGCCTGGAGCGGCAGCGGGGTCACCTACGAGCAGTACTTC	CAWSGSGVTYEQYF
TRBV5-8	TRBJ1-2	TRBD1	NA	TGTGCCAGCAGCTGGGACAGGGGCTATGGCTACACCTTC	CASSWDRGYGYTF
TRBV20-1	TRBJ2-7	NA	NA	TGCAGTGCCCGAGGGGTGGCCTACGAGCAGTACTTC	CSARGVAYEQYF
TRBV19	TRBJ2-5	NA	NA	TGTGCCAGTAGGGTCACCGGAGGGGAGACCCAGTACTTC	CASRVTGGETQYF
TRBV20-1	TRBJ1-5	TRBD1	few	TGCAGTGCCCTCGGGACAGCGACGGGTCAGCCCCAGCATTTT	CSALGTATGQPQHF
TRBV7-8	TRBJ2-5	NA	NA	TGTGCCAGCAGCTTGGGGACGGGACCCTCCGGCGGAGAGACCCAGTACTTC	CASSLGTGPSGGETQYF
TRBV20-1	TRBJ1-1	NA	NA	TGCAGTGCTGGGTCCCCTGGGTGGAACACTGAAGCTTTCTTT	CSAGSPGWNTEAFF